This record covers a single T cell receptor beta chain. This specimen comes from a study of blood T cell repertoires in COVID-19. About the study: COVID-19 samples, acute and convalescent, were from the United States, Italy and Spain. Sources were T cells, B-cell-depleted T cells, or PBMCs; the material itself was cDNA or gDNA.

Seattle researchers signed up patients amid active infection and tracked them longitudinally. The authors' processing: Reference gene primer amplification gave nucleated cell count estimates. Produced via immunoSEQ multiplex PCR; TCRdb's table is partial and in-frame only. V and J calls and clone size are given by that table; D and trimming were obtained from the DNA. This table has some 500,000 clones, about 89% appearing once. This CDR3 comprises 12 residues. Germline lookup yields CDR1 SEHNR and CDR2 FQNEAQ (reference sequence). The V end was cut by 7 bases, the J end by 3 bases, with 8 bases between.

Specimen: peripheral blood. The sequence came from a woman in her forties or fifties with COVID-19, enrolled during active disease. This chain uses TRBV7-9 with TRBJ2-3; D unclear. CDR3 nucleotide sequence: TGTGCCAGCACAACGAGGACAGATACGCAGTATTTT. Translated: CASTTRTDTQYF.